This is a list of T cell receptor beta chains from one sample in a study of cytomegalovirus exposure and HLA in healthy donors. Some clones are missing from TCRdb's copy, which holds only in-frame ones; the method was immunoSEQ multiplex PCR. The sample lists around 150,000 clones; approximately 91% were seen once. Sequencing was performed on PBMCs. Source of these receptors: a middle-aged woman in good health and CMV-seronegative. Each CDR3 is given with its conserved first and last residue. The D gene is left open where the match is weak.

NA	TRBJ1-5	TRBV4-1	CASSQGTGGNQPQHF
NA	TRBJ2-6	TRBV10-3	CAISDHRGAMGSGANVLTF
TRBD1	TRBJ1-4	TRBV7-9	CASTPGTDEKLFF
NA	TRBJ1-4	TRBV28	CASSSPGRESNEKLFF
NA	TRBJ2-1	TRBV11-3	CASSLEPSSYNEQFF
NA	TRBJ2-3	TRBV23-1	CASTARRGTDTQYF
TRBD2	TRBJ2-3	TRBV5-1	CASSPPRGSKGTDTQYF
TRBD1	TRBJ1-2	TRBV28	CASKRQGANYGYTF
NA	TRBJ2-5	TRBV11-2	CASSRLGQETQYF
NA	TRBJ1-1	TRBV5-1	CASSLVSGSNTEAFF
NA	TRBJ1-5	TRBV5-1	CASSLGENSNQPQHF
NA	TRBJ1-5	TRBV28	CASSLSRDTSNQPQHF
NA	TRBJ2-3	TRBV30	CAWSPAGITDTQYF
TRBD2	TRBJ2-3	TRBV5-1	CASSLTSGTALDTQYF
NA	TRBJ2-1	TRBV6-6	CASSYSRGEQFF
NA	TRBJ2-5	TRBV2	CASKRDLQETQYF
TRBD2	TRBJ2-4	TRBV5-1	CASSLVGGELAKNIQYF
TRBD2	TRBJ2-2	TRBV30	CAWSVGGGDTGELFF
TRBD2	TRBJ2-2	TRBV7-9	CSSSFQAGVTTGELFF
NA	NA	TRBV5-6	CASSPQRSVEQYF
NA	TRBJ1-1	TRBV18	CASSPSRGNTEAFF
NA	TRBJ2-5	TRBV9	CASSVVPRRTTNPGVETQYF
TRBD2	TRBJ2-1	TRBV29-1	CSVEGTSGRAYEQFF
NA	TRBJ2-7	TRBV30	CAWNVGGPYEQYF
TRBD2	TRBJ2-7	TRBV2	CASKGLAGVEQYF
TRBD2	TRBJ2-1	TRBV18	CASSPPSREGNEQLF
TRBD1	TRBJ2-5	TRBV18	CASSGAGTGGGVSQETQYF